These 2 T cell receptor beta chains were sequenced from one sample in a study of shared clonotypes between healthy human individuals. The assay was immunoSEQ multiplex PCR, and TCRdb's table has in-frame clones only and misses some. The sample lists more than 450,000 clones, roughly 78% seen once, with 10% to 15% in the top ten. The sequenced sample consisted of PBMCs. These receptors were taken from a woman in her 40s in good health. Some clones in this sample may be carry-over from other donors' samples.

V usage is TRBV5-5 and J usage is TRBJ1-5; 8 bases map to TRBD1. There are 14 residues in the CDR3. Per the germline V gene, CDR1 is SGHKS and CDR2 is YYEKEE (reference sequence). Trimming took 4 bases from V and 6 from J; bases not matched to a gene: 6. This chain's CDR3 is CASSADRGTQPQHF. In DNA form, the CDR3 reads TGTGCCAGCAGCGCTGACAGGGGCACTCAGCCCCAGCATTTT.

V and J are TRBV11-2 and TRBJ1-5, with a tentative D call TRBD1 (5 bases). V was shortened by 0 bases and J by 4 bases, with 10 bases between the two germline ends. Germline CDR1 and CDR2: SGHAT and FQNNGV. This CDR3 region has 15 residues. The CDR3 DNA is TGTGCCAGCAGCTTAGATGGAGAGGGGAATCAGCCCCAGCATTTT. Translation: CASSLDGEGNQPQHF.